Each of the 9 T cell receptor beta chains below was sequenced from the same sample in a study of OX40 agonist ivuxolimab in advanced cancers. Assay: immunoSEQ multiplex PCR; the TCRdb copy retains only in-frame clones and omits some. The top ten clones hold approximately 4.8% of a sample with 72,000 or so clones, about 86% of them seen once. Sequencing used CD4+ or CD8+ T cells sorted from blood, obtained in a trial of the OX40 agonist ivuxolimab. The receptor set was obtained from an adult with an advanced solid tumor such as melanoma, head and neck, liver or kidney cancer.

The chain combines TRBV9 with TRBJ1-5; D remains ambiguous. Trimming left V 4 bases short and J 6 bases short, with 11 bases between. This CDR3 comprises 13 residues. In germline, CDR1 is SGDLS, CDR2 YYNGEE. The CDR3 reads CASSPSIGQPQHF. The CDR3 DNA reads TGTGCCAGCAGCCCTTCCATTGGTCAGCCCCAGCATTTT.

This clone was seen a single time. The CDR3: CASSSYSTETQYF. The CDR3 DNA reads as TGCGCCAGCAGCTCTTATTCGACAGAGACCCAGTACTTC. The chain combines TRBV5-1 with TRBJ2-5; D not resolved. Germline CDR1 and CDR2: SGHRS and YFSETQ. Trimming took 3 bases from V and 4 from J, leaving 10 bases between them. This CDR3 region has 13 residues.

This chain connects TRBV19 to TRBJ2-7, with D unclear. This CDR3 spans 13 amino acids. The germline CDR1 and CDR2 sequences are LNHDA and SQIVND (reference sequence). The V end lost 0 bases, the J end lost 6 bases, and 9 bases lay between the germline ends. CDR3: CASSIDVFGEQYF. The CDR3 coding sequence is TGTGCCAGTAGTATAGATGTCTTCGGCGAGCAGTACTTC.

CDR3 nucleotides: TGTGCCAGCAGTCTTGACCAGAAGGAGACCCAGTACTTC. This codes for CASSLDQKETQYF. This chain uses TRBV5-4 with TRBJ2-5; D gene ambiguous. Trimming took 5 bases from V and 5 from J, leaving 13 bases between them. Germline lookup yields CDR1 SGHNT and CDR2 YYREEE (reference sequence). There are 13 residues in the CDR3.

This clone was seen only once. The rearrangement joins TRBV7-9 to TRBJ1-2; 10 positions agree with TRBD1. Germline loops: CDR1 SEHNR, CDR2 FQNEAQ (reference sequence). V lost 6 bases, J lost 7 bases, and 8 bases stayed unmatched. This CDR3 spans 14 amino acids. CDR3 in amino acids: CASSSGTGVFGYTF. The CDR3 DNA reads TGTGCCAGCAGTTCCGGGACAGGGGTCTTTGGCTACACCTTC. Variable domain in full (rest from reference TRBV7-9 and TRBJ1-2): DTGVSQNPRHKITKRGQNVTFRCDPISEHNRLYWYRQTLGQGPEFLTYFQNEAQLEKSRLLSDRFSAERPKGSFSTLEIQRTEQGDSAMYLCASSSGTGVFGYTFGSGTRLTVV.

V is TRBV19 and J is TRBJ2-3, with a possible D match to TRBD1 (7 bases). Germline CDR1 and CDR2: LNHDA and SQIVND (reference sequence). The V end was cut by 5 bases, the J end by 3 bases, with 18 bases between. There are 16 residues in the CDR3. In nucleotides, the CDR3 is TGTGCCAGTAGTGCCACCAGGGGGGTGAGGACAGATACGCAGTATTTT. As protein: CASSATRGVRTDTQYF.

The table lists this clone with a count of one. The V and J genes are TRBV5-5 and TRBJ2-7; D remains unclear. V was clipped by 4 bases and J by 5 bases, with 25 bases between them. The CDR3 sequence is 17 residues long. The germline CDR1 and CDR2 sequences are SGHKS and YYEKEE (reference sequence). The chain's CDR3 is CASSHSLVGLSVNEQYF. The CDR3 nucleotides read TGTGCCAGCAGCCATTCTCTCGTCGGCCTATCCGTCAACGAGCAGTACTTC.

This clone was seen once. V and J are TRBV5-1 and TRBJ2-2, with a possible D match to TRBD1 (5 bases). The ends were cut back, 0 bases at V and 2 bases at J, with 8 bases in the middle. Germline V gene lookup returns CDR1 SGHRS and CDR2 YFSETQ. The CDR3 is made up of 15 amino acids. CDR3 in DNA: TGCGCCAGCAGCTTGGAAGGGGTCAACACCGGGGAGCTGTTTTTT. It translates to CASSLEGVNTGELFF.

The count of this clone is one. This chain joins TRBV7-9 and TRBJ2-6; D is ambiguous. Trimming cost V 11 bases and J 0 bases, with 14 bases left between them. The CDR3 has 15 amino acids. Per the germline V gene, CDR1 is SEHNR and CDR2 is FQNEAQ (reference sequence). CDR3 DNA sequence: TGTGCCTATCCCCCCCTCTTCTCTGGGGCCAACGTCCTGACTTTC. It codes for CAYPPLFSGANVLTF.